One and the same sample provided the 14 T cell receptor beta chains below, sequenced in a study of cytomegalovirus exposure and HLA in healthy donors. The PCR was carried out with 60 Vbeta primers and 13 Jbeta primers. Assay used: immunoSEQ multiplex PCR; TCRdb lists only in-frame clones, some missing. This sample carries 110,000 to 150,000 clones, approximately 84% of them seen once, and the ten largest clones take approximately 2%. Sequenced sample: PBMCs. These TCRs come from a woman between 35 and 50 years old in good health and CMV-seronegative.

The J gene is TRBJ2-2, the V gene TRBV7-6; a weak D match, TRBD2 (5 bases). V gave up 0 bases and J gave up 6 bases, with 14 bases separating them. Germline lookup yields CDR1 SGHVS and CDR2 FNYEAQ. This CDR3 region has 16 residues. The CDR3 coding sequence is TGTGCCAGCAGCTTAGCGGATCCTAGCCAGGCCGGGGAGCTGTTTTTT. This translates into CASSLADPSQAGELFF. Using reference TRBV7-6 and TRBJ2-2 for the parts outside the CDR3, the full variable domain is GAGVSQSPRYKVTKRGQDVALRCDPISGHVSLYWYRQALGQGPEFLTYFNYEAQQDKSGLPNDRFSAERPEGSISTLTIQRTEQRDSAMYRCASSLADPSQAGELFFGEGSRLTVL.

The chain is built from TRBV5-6 and TRBJ2-5, with 7 bases matching TRBD2. This CDR3 has 15 residues. The trim removed 0 bases at V and 1 base at J, leaving 3 bases unmatched. Germline CDR1 SGHDT, CDR2 YYEEEE. CDR3 protein: CASSLDLAVQETQYF. CDR3 nucleotide sequence: TGTGCCAGCAGCTTGGATCTAGCGGTCCAAGAGACCCAGTACTTC. The variable domain in full, with the rest retrieved from reference TRBV5-6 and TRBJ2-5, is DAGVTQSPTHLIKTRGQQVTLRCSPKSGHDTVSWYQQALGQGPQFIFQYYEEEERQRGNFPDRFSGHQFPNYSSELNVNALLLGDSALYLCASSLDLAVQETQYFGPGTRLLVL.

This chain links TRBV4-1 with TRBJ2-7; tentatively, D is TRBD2 (6 bases). The V end lost 4 bases, the J end lost 7 bases, and 14 bases lay between the germline ends. Germline V gene data show CDR1 as MGHRA and CDR2 as YSYEKL. The CDR3 totals 13 residues. CDR3 DNA: TGCGCCAGCAGCCTCCTCAACCGGGGGGAGCAGTACTTC. This sequence encodes CASSLLNRGEQYF.

V gene TRBV7-6 combines with J gene TRBJ2-7, with TRBD1 as a possible D gene (5 bases). The CDR3 spans 15 residues. Germline CDR1 reads SGHVS; CDR2 reads FNYEAQ. The V and J ends lost 3 bases and 4 bases respectively, with 16 bases between them. CDR3 bases: TGTGCCAGCAGCTTCCTTCCTGGGGCGGAGTACGAGCAGTACTTC. Its translation: CASSFLPGAEYEQYF.

The V gene is TRBV7-2, the J gene TRBJ1-3; D possibly corresponds to TRBD1 (5 bases). The CDR3 covers 13 residues. Germline V lookup: CDR1 SGHTA, CDR2 FQGNSA. Trimming pared 5 bases from V and 8 bases from J, leaving 13 bases between. The CDR3 DNA reads TGTGCCAGCAGCCCAAGGGGCCCCGACACCATATATTTT. Translating gives CASSPRGPDTIYF. Supplemented by reference TRBV7-2 and TRBJ1-3, the full variable domain reads GAGVSQSPSNKVTEKGKDVELRCDPISGHTALYWYRQSLGQGLEFLIYFQGNSAPDKSGLPSDRFSAERTGGSVSTLTIQRTQQEDSAVYLCASSPRGPDTIYFGEGSWLTVV.

J is TRBJ1-1 and V is TRBV5-8; 7 bases agree with TRBD1. After removal of 2 bases from V and 5 bases from J, the junction contained 6 bases not matched to a gene. Germline loops: CDR1 SGHTS, CDR2 YDEGEE. The CDR3 has 14 residues. The CDR3 DNA reads TGTGCCAGCAGCTTAAGGGGGCTCGGGACTGAAGCTTTCTTT. Translating it yields CASSLRGLGTEAFF.

This chain uses TRBV28 with TRBJ1-5; the D gene is possibly TRBD1 (5 bases). CDR3 length: 15 amino acids. V lost 3 bases and J 1 base, leaving 10 bases between the germline ends. Germline V gene data show CDR1 as MDHEN and CDR2 as SYDVKM. CDR3 amino acids: CASSFWGPSNQPQHF. The DNA for the CDR3 is TGTGCCAGCAGTTTCTGGGGCCCGAGCAATCAGCCCCAGCATTTT.

This sequence joins TRBV5-1 and TRBJ1-2, with 9 positions matching TRBD1. Germline CDR1 is SGHRS and CDR2 is YFSETQ. The CDR3 runs 15 residues. Trimming cost V 1 base and J 6 bases; bases outside gene matches: 7. CDR3 in amino acids: CASSLSRQGEDGYTF. The DNA of the CDR3 is TGCGCCAGCAGCTTGTCAAGACAGGGGGAGGATGGCTACACCTTC.

The sample holds one count of this clone. The V and J genes are TRBV27 and TRBJ2-7; tentatively, D is TRBD1 (7 bases). This CDR3 region has 16 residues. Trimming removed 5 bases from V and 4 bases from J, with 21 bases in between. The germline V gene encodes CDR1 MNHEY and CDR2 SMNVEV (reference sequence). DNA for the CDR3: TGTGCCAGCAGTAGGGAGGTGAGGACAGGAGGATACGAGCAGTACTTC. This sequence encodes CASSREVRTGGYEQYF.

The CDR3 sequence is CASSLTPTRRDYEQYF. The CDR3 DNA reads TGTGCCAGCAGCTTAACCCCGACTAGGAGGGACTACGAGCAGTACTTC. The J gene is TRBJ2-7, the V gene TRBV7-3, with a tentative D call TRBD2 (6 bases). CDR3 length: 16 residues. The V end lost 0 bases, the J end lost 3 bases, and 15 bases lay between the germline ends. Germline CDR1 is SGHTA and CDR2 is FQGTGA.

CDR3 region: CASSQAGTWTSRSSYNEQFF. CDR3 coding DNA: TGCGCCAGCAGCCAAGCGGGGACCTGGACTAGCAGGAGCTCCTACAATGAGCAGTTCTTC. The chain couples TRBV4-3 to TRBJ2-1, with TRBD2 identical over 8 bases. CDR1 is LGHNA, CDR2 YSLEER, per germline. The CDR3 covers 20 residues. After removal of 1 base from V and 0 bases from J, the junction contained 14 bases not matched to a gene.

This rearrangement joins TRBV19 to TRBJ2-2; 8 bases map to TRBD2. V shed 3 bases, J shed 4 bases, and the junction held 4 bases outside the gene matches. Germline CDR1 reads LNHDA; CDR2 reads SQIVND (reference sequence). CDR3 length: 15 residues. CDR3 nucleotide sequence: TGTGCCAGTAGTATCCACGGGAGGGGCACCGGGGAGCTGTTTTTT. Encoded protein: CASSIHGRGTGELFF. The full variable domain, in which reference TRBV19 and TRBJ2-2 provide the parts outside the CDR3, is DGGITQSPKYLFRKEGQNVTLSCEQNLNHDAMYWYRQDPGQGLRLIYYSQIVNDFQKGDIAEGYSVSREKKESFPLTVTSAQKNPTAFYLCASSIHGRGTGELFFGEGSRLTVL.

The chain joins TRBV15 to TRBJ1-1, with unresolved D. Trimming removed 5 bases at V and 4 bases at J, with 11 bases between. In germline, CDR1 is LNHNV, CDR2 YYDKDF (reference sequence). This CDR3 comprises 13 residues. CDR3 in amino acids: CATSSLAPTEAFF. In DNA, the CDR3 is TGTGCCACCAGCTCCTTAGCCCCCACTGAAGCTTTCTTT.

The V gene is TRBV15, the J gene TRBJ2-7, with D unresolved. Per the germline V gene, CDR1 is LNHNV and CDR2 is YYDKDF (reference sequence). V lost 3 bases and J lost 0, with 15 bases in between. The CDR3 length is 16 residues. This CDR3 is CATSSSRHGASYEQYF. CDR3 sequence (DNA): TGTGCCACCAGCAGCTCCCGTCATGGAGCCTCCTACGAGCAGTACTTC. The complete variable domain, with remaining parts taken from reference TRBV15 and TRBJ2-7, reads DAMVIQNPRYQVTQFGKPVTLSCSQTLNHNVMYWYQQKSSQAPKLLFHYYDKDFNNEADTPDNFQSRRPNTSFCFLDIRSPGLGDTAMYLCATSSSRHGASYEQYFGPGTRLTVT.